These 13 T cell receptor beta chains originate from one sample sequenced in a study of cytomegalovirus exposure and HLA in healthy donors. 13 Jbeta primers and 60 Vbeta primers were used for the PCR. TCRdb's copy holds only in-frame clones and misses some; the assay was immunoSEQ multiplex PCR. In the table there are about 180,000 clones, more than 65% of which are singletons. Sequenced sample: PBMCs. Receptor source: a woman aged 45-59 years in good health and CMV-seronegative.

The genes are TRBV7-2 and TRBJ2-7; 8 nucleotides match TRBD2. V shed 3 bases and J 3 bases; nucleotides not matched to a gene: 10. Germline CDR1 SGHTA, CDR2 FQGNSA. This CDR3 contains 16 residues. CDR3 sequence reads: CASSFYSGAPIYEQYF. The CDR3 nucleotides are TGTGCCAGCAGCTTTTATAGCGGGGCCCCCATCTACGAGCAGTACTTC.

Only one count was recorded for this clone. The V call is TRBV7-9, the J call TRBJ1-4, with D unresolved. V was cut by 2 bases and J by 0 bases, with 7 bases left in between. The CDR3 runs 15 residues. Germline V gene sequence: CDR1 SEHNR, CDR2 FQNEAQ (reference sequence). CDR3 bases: TGTGCCAGCAGCTTACTAGAGACAACTAATGAAAAACTGTTTTTT. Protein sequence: CASSLLETTNEKLFF.

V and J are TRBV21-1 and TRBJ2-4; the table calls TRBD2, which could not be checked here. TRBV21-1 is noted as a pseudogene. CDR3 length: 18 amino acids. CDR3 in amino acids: CAFPTSGRACYAKNIQYF. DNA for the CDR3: TGTGCCTTTCCGACTAGCGGGAGGGCGTGCTACGCCAAAAACATTCAGTACTTC.

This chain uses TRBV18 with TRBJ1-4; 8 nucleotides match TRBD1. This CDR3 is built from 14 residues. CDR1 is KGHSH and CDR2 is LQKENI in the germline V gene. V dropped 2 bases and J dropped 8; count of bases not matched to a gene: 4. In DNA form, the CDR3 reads TGTGCCAGCTCACCAAACAGGGGGGGCGAAAAACTGTTTTTT. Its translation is CASSPNRGGEKLFF.

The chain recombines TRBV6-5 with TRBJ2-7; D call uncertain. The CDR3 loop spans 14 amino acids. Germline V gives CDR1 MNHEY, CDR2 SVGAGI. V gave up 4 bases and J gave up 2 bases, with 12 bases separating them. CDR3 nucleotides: TGTGCCAGCAGTTTCGAGCCTATTCCCTACGAGCAGTACTTC. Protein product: CASSFEPIPYEQYF.

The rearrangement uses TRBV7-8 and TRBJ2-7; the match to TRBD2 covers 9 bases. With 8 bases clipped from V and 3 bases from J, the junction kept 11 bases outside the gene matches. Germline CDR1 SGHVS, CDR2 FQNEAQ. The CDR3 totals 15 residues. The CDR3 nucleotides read TGTGCCAGCGCTTTGGGCCTAGCGGGAAACTACGAGCAGTACTTC. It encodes CASALGLAGNYEQYF.

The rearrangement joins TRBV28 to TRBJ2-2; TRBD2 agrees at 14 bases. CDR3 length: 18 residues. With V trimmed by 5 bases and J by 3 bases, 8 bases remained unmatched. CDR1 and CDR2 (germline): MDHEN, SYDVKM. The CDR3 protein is CASSVVTSGGAYTGELFF. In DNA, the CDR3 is TGTGCCAGCAGTGTCGTGACTAGCGGGGGGGCATACACCGGGGAGCTGTTTTTT.

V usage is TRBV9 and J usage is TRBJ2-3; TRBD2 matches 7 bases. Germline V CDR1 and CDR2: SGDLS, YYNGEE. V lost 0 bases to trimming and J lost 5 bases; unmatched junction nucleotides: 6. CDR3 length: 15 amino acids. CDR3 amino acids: CASSVAAGVKDTQYF. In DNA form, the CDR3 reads TGTGCCAGCAGCGTAGCGGCGGGAGTTAAAGATACGCAGTATTTT.

CDR3 amino acids: CASSAYLQETQYF. The CDR3 DNA reads TGTGCCAGCAGTGCCTACCTTCAAGAGACCCAGTACTTC. The V call is TRBV6-4, the J call TRBJ2-5, with D hard to call. The germline V gene has CDR1 MRHNA and CDR2 SNTAGT. V shed 4 bases and J shed 2 bases, with 8 bases lying between them. There are 13 residues in the CDR3.

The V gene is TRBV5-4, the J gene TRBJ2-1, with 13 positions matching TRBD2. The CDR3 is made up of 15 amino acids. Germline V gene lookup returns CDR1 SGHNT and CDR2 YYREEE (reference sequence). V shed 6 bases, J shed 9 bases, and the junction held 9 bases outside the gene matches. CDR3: CASTTGTSGEGEQFF. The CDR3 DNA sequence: TGTGCCAGCACCACCGGGACTAGCGGGGAGGGTGAGCAGTTCTTC.

CDR3 DNA: TGTGCCAGCAGTTACTCGATCAGGGGTACAGATACGCAGTATTTT. Residues: CASSYSIRGTDTQYF. The rearrangement uses TRBV6-5 and TRBJ2-3; D may be TRBD1 (6 bases). Trimming cost V 0 bases and J 3 bases, with 10 bases left between them. The CDR3 extends over 15 amino acids. Germline loops: CDR1 MNHEY, CDR2 SVGAGI.

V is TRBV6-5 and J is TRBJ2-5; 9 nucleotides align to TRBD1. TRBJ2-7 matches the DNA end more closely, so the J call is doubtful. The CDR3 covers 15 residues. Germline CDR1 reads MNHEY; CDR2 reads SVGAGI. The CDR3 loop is CASSSRNRGLYEQYF. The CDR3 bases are TGTGCCAGCAGTTCCCGAAACAGGGGGCTCTACGAGCAGTACTTC.

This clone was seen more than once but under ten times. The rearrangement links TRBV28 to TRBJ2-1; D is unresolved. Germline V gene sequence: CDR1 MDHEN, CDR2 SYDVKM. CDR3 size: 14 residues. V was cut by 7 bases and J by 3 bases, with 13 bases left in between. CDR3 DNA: TGTGCCAGCACCCACTCCCGGAGCTACAATGAGCAGTTCTTC. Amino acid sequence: CASTHSRSYNEQFF.